The 9 T cell receptor beta chains presented below share a single source sample, sequenced in a study of blood T cell repertoires in COVID-19. Sequencing was performed with immunoSEQ multiplex PCR; in TCRdb, only in-frame clones are kept and a portion is missing. The top ten hold roughly 4.3% of the sample, which has about 110,000 clones, 84% seen once. The material sequenced was peripheral blood. The origin of the receptors is a human donor in a cohort sampled during active COVID-19.

The genes are TRBV9 and TRBJ2-7; 7 nucleotides align to TRBD1. The germline V gene encodes CDR1 SGDLS and CDR2 YYNGEE. There are 15 residues in the CDR3. J was trimmed by 3 bases and V by 4 bases; bases with no gene match: 10. The CDR3 bases are TGTGCCAGCAGCCCAACCGGGACAGCAATCTACGAGCAGTACTTC. Amino acid sequence: CASSPTGTAIYEQYF.

V usage is TRBV27 and J usage is TRBJ2-1; 11 bases agree with TRBD2. Losses at the gene ends were 4 bases for V and 2 bases for J; bases not matched to a gene: 4. CDR3 size: 16 residues. CDR1 and CDR2 (germline): MNHEY, SMNVEV (reference sequence). The CDR3 coding sequence is TGTGCCAGCAGTTCGGGACTAGCGGAACCCTACAATGAGCAGTTCTTC. Translated, it gives CASSSGLAEPYNEQFF.

V and J are TRBV4-1 and TRBJ2-3; D perhaps matches TRBD1 (6 bases). The ends were cut back, 3 bases at V and 7 bases at J, with 23 bases in the middle. The length of the CDR3 is 17 residues. Germline V gene data show CDR1 as MGHRA and CDR2 as YSYEKL. The CDR3 reads CASSQDRPEPKPYTQYF. CDR3 DNA: TGCGCCAGCAGCCAGGACAGACCAGAACCGAAACCTTATACGCAGTATTTT.

The rearrangement links TRBV7-2 to TRBJ2-1; 9 bases are a match to TRBD2. Per germline, CDR1 SGHTA and CDR2 FQGNSA. V lost 5 bases, J lost 4 bases, and 12 bases stayed unmatched. This CDR3 has 17 residues. The CDR3 region has the DNA TGTGCCAGCAGCCCACAGGGCGGGAGGGCCCAATACAATGAGCAGTTCTTC. This gives the protein CASSPQGGRAQYNEQFF.

The J gene is TRBJ1-5, the V gene TRBV2; TRBD1 aligns across 9 bases. This CDR3 is 14 amino acids long. Germline V gene lookup returns CDR1 SNHLY and CDR2 FYNNEI. The ends lost 6 bases at V and 6 bases at J; junction bases unmatched: 6. The CDR3 DNA follows: TGTGCCAGCAGCCGGGACAGGGCAAGTCAGCCCCAGCATTTT. Translated, it gives CASSRDRASQPQHF.

The rearrangement joins TRBV18 to TRBJ2-5; 9 bases agree with TRBD1. Per germline, CDR1 KGHSH and CDR2 LQKENI. V lost 6 bases, J lost 1 base, and 6 bases stayed unmatched. This CDR3 region has 15 residues. This CDR3 reads CASSYRDRAQETQYF. For the CDR3, the DNA is TGTGCCAGCTCCTACCGGGACAGGGCCCAAGAGACCCAGTACTTC.

This rearrangement joins TRBV5-1 to TRBJ1-4; TRBD1 matches at 7 bases. After removal of 5 bases from V and 3 bases from J, the junction contained 10 bases not matched to a gene. Germline CDR1 and CDR2: SGHRS and YFSETQ. CDR3 size: 16 residues. The CDR3 DNA follows: TGCGCCAGCAGACCTACAGGGGACGTATCTAATGAAAAACTGTTTTTT. Encoded protein: CASRPTGDVSNEKLFF.

The chain carries TRBV27 and TRBJ1-5; D call uncertain. The CDR3 spans 13 residues. From germline, CDR1 is MNHEY and CDR2 SMNVEV (reference sequence). Trimming took off 4 bases at V and 3 bases at J, with 7 bases between the two ends. The CDR3 region is CASSWQNNQPQHF. DNA for the CDR3: TGTGCCAGCAGTTGGCAGAACAATCAGCCCCAGCATTTT.

The V and J genes are TRBV10-3 and TRBJ1-3; D unclear. The CDR3 length is 13 residues. V was trimmed by 3 bases and J by 0 bases, leaving 3 bases between them. Germline V CDR1 and CDR2: ENHRY, SYGVKD. The CDR3 DNA follows: TGTGCCATCAGTGAACACTCTGGAAACACCATATATTTT. Translation gives CAISEHSGNTIYF.